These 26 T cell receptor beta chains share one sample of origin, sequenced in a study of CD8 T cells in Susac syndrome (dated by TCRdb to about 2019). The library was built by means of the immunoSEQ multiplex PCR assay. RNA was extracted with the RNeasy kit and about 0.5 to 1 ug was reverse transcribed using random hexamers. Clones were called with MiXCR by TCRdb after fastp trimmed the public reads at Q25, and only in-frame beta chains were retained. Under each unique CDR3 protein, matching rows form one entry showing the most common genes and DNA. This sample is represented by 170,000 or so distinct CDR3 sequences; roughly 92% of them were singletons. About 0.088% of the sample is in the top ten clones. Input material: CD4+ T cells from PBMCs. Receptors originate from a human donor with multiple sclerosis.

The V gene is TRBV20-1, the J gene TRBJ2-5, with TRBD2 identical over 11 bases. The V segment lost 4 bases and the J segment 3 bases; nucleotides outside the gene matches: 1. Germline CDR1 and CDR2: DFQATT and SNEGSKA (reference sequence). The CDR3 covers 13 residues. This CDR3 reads CSAKGLAEETQYF. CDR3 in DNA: TGCAGTGCTAAGGGACTAGCGGAAGAGACCCAGTACTTC.

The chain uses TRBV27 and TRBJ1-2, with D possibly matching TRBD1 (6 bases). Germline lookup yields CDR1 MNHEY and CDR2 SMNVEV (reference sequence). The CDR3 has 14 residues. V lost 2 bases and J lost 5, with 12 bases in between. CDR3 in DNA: TGTGCCAGCAGTTTAAGCCGACAGGTGTATGGCTACACCTTC. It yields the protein CASSLSRQVYGYTF.

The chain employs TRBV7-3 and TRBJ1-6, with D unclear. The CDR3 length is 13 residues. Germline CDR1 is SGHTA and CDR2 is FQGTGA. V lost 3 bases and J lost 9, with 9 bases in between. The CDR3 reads CASSLRFGSPLHF. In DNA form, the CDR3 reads TGTGCCAGCAGCTTGAGATTCGGTTCACCCCTCCACTTT.

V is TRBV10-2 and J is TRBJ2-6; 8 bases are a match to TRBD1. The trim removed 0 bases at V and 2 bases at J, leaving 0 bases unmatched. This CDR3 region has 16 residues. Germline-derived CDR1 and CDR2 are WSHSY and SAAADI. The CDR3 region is CASSESDRAGANVLTF. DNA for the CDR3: TGCGCCAGCAGTGAGTCGGACAGGGCTGGGGCCAACGTCCTGACTTTC.

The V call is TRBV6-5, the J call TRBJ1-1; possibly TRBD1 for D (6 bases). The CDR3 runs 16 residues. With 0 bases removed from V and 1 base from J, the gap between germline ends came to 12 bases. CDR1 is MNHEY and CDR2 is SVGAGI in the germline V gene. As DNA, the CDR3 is TGTGCCAGCAGTTACTCTCGACAGGACAGGAACACTGAAGCTTTCTTT. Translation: CASSYSRQDRNTEAFF.

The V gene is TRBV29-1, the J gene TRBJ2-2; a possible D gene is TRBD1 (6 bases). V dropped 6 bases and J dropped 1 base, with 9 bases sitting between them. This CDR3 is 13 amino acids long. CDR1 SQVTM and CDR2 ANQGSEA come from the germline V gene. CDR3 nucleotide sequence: TGCAGCGTAACAGGGTGGAACACCGGGGAGCTGTTTTTT. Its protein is CSVTGWNTGELFF.

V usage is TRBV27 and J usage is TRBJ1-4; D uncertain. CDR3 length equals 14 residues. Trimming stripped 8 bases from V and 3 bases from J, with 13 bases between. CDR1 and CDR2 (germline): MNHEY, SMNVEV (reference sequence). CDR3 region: CASRTGRANEKLFF. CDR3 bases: TGTGCCAGCCGGACCGGCAGAGCTAATGAAAAACTGTTTTTT.

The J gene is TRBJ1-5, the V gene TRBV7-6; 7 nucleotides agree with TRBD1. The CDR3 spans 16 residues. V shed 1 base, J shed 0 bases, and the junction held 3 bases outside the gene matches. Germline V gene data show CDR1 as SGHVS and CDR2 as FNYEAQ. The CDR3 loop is CASSLGYRGSNQPQHF. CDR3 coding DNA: TGTGCCAGCAGCTTAGGCTACAGGGGTAGCAATCAGCCCCAGCATTTT.

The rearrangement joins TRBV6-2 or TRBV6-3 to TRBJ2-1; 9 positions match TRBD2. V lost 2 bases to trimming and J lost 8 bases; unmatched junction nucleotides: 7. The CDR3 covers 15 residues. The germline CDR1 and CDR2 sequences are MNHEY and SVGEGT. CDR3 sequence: CASSYGAGGTDEQFF. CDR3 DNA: TGTGCCAGCAGTTACGGGGCGGGGGGGACGGATGAGCAGTTCTTC.

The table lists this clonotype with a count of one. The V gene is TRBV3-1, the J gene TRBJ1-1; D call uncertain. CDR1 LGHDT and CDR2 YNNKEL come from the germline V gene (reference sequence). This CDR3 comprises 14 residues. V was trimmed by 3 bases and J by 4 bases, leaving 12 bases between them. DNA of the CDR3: TGTGCCAGCAGCCATCTAAACAACGGCACTGAAGCTTTCTTT. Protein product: CASSHLNNGTEAFF.

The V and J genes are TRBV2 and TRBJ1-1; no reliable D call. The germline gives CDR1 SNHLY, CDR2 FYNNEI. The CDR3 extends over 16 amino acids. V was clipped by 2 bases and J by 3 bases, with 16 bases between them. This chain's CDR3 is CASSEMASLGDTEAFF. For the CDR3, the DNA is TGTGCCAGCAGTGAAATGGCAAGTCTTGGTGACACTGAAGCTTTCTTT.

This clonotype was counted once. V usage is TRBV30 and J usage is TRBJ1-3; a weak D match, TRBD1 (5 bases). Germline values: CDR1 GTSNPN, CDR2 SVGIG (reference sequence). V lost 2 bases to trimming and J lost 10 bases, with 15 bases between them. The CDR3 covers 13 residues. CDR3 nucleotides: TGTGCCTGGAGTTTAGCCAGCAAGGGGACCATATATTTT. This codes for CAWSLASKGTIYF. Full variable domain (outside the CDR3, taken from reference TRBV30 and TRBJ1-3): SQTIHQWPATLVQPVGSPLSLECTVEGTSNPNLYWYRQAAGRGLQLLFYSVGIGQISSEVPQNLSASRPQDRQFILSSKKLLLSDSGFYLCAWSLASKGTIYFGEGSWLTVV.

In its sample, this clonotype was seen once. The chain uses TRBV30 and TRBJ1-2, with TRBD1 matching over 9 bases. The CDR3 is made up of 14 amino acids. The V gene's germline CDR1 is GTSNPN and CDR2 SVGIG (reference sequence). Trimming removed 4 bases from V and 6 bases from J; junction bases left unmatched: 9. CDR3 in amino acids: CAWTFRDRVDGYTF. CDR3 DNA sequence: TGTGCCTGGACCTTCCGGGACAGGGTCGATGGCTACACCTTC.

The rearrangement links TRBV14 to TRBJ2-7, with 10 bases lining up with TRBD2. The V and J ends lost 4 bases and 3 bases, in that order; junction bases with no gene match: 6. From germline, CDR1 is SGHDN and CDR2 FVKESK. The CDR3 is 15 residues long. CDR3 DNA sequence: TGTGCCAGCAGCCGGACTAGCGGATCTATCTACGAGCAGTACTTC. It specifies CASSRTSGSIYEQYF. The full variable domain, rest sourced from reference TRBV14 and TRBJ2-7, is EAGVTQFPSHSVIEKGQTVTLRCDPISGHDNLYWYRRVMGKEIKFLLHFVKESKQDESGMPNNRFLAERTGGTYSTLKVQPAELEDSGVYFCASSRTSGSIYEQYFGPGTRLTVT.

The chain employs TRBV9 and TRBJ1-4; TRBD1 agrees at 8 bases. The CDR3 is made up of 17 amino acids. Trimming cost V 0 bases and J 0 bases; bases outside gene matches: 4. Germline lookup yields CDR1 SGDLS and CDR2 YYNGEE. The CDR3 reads CASSVAQGASTNEKLFF. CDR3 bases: TGTGCCAGCAGCGTAGCTCAGGGGGCCTCAACTAATGAAAAACTGTTTTTT.

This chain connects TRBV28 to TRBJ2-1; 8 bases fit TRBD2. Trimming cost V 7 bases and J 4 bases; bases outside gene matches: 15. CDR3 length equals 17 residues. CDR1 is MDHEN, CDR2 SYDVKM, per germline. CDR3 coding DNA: TGTGCCAGCACCGTGGGGCTAGCGGGCCGCTTTTACAATGAGCAGTTCTTC. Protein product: CASTVGLAGRFYNEQFF.

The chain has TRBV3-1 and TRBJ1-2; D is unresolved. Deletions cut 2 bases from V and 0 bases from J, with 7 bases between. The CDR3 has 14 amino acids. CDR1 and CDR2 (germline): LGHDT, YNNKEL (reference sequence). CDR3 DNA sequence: TGTGCCAGCAGCCAATTAGCGACTAACTATGGCTACACCTTC. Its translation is CASSQLATNYGYTF.

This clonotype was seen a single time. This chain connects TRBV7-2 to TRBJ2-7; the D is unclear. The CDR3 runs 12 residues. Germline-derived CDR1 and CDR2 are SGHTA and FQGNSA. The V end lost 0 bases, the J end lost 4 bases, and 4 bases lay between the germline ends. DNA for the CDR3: TGTGCCAGCAGCTTAGCAACGTACGAGCAGTACTTC. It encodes CASSLATYEQYF.

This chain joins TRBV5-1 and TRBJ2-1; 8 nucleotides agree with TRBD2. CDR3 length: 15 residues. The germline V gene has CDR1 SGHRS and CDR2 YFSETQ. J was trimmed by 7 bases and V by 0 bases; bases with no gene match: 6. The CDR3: CASSLVAGGQNEQFF. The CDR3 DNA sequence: TGCGCCAGCAGCTTGGTGGCGGGGGGCCAGAATGAGCAGTTCTTC.

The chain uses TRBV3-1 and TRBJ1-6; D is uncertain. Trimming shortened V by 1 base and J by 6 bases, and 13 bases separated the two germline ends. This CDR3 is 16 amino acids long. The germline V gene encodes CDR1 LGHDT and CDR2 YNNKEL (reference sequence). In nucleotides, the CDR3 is TGTGCCAGCAGCCAAGCCTCACCGGGGAGTAATTCACCCCTCCACTTT. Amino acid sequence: CASSQASPGSNSPLHF.

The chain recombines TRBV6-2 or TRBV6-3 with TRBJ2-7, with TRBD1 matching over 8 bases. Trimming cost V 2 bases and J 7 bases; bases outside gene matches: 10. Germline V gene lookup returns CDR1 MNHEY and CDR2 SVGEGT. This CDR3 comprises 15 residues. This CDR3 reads CASSYPWTGKGEQYF. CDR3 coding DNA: TGTGCCAGCAGTTACCCCTGGACAGGGAAAGGGGAGCAGTACTTC.

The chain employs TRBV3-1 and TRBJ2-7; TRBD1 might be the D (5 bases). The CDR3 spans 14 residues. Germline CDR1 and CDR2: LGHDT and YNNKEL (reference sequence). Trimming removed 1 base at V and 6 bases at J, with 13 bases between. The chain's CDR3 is CASSQGMAGLEQYF. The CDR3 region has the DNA TGTGCCAGCAGCCAAGGTATGGCAGGGCTCGAGCAGTACTTC.

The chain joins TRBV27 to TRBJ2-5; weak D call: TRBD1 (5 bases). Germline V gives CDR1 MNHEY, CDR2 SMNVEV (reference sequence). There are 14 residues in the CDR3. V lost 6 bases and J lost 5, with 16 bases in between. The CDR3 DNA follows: TGTGCCAGCAGGAAGCTCCAGGGTCGGGAGACCCAGTACTTC. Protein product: CASRKLQGRETQYF.

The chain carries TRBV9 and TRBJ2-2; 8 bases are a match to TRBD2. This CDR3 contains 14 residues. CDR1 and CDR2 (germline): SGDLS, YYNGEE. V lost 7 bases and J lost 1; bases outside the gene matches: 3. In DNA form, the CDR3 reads TGTGCCAGCCAGCGGGGGCGGAACACCGGGGAGCTGTTTTTT. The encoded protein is CASQRGRNTGELFF.

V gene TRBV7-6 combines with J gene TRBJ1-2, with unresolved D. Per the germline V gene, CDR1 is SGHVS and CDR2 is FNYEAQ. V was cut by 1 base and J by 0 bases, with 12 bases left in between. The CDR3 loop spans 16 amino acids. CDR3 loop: CASSLEASSANYGYTF. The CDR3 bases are TGTGCCAGCAGCTTAGAGGCCAGTTCAGCTAACTATGGCTACACCTTC.

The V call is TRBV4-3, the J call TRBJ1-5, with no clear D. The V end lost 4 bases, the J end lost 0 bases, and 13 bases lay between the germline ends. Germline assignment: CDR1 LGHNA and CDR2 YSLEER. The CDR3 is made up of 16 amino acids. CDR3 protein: CASSPYYTNSNQPQHF. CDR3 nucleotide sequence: TGCGCCAGCAGCCCCTACTATACTAATAGCAATCAGCCCCAGCATTTT.